This TCR beta chain appears in the sequencing data of a study of T-cell memory formation after mild COVID-19. A single record per CDR3 protein comes from TCRdb applying MiXCR to the 5' RACE reads. This sample has 350,000 to 450,000 distinct CDR3 sequences, with roughly an eighth found just once. The source of this sequence is a man aged 18 to 30 who had mild COVID-19 (a few samples of this study predate the infection). Cell type and time point are not known. Material for sequencing was PBMCs or a T cell subset sorted from them (not recorded which).

CDR3 DNA: TGTGCCAGCAGGTCCCGACAGGGAGTCTCTGGAAACACCATATATTTT. Translated, it gives CASRSRQGVSGNTIYF. The chain employs TRBV12-3 or TRBV12-4 and TRBJ1-3; 7 bases map to TRBD1. With V trimmed by 6 bases and J by 0 bases, 8 bases remained unmatched. The CDR3 is 16 amino acids.